In this sample, the clone carrying this T cell receptor beta chain turned up many times. Its specificity is unknown. For a library built for alpha chains, this beta chain is a stray read; little rests on its size. Time point: sample taken at primary tumor resection. Samples came from around 70 TRACERx patients with untreated early-stage lung cancer. The source of the sample is a study of spatial heterogeneity in lung cancer. Individually, TCR cDNA molecules were each labelled with a unique molecular identifier. TCRdb redid the calling of the 5' RACE reads with MiXCR, one entry per CDR3 protein. The sample gives fewer than 15,000 distinct CDR3 sequences, roughly 6% of which show up once; around 10% is in the top ten. CDR3 length: 13 amino acids. Per germline, CDR1 LGHDT and CDR2 YNNKEL (reference sequence). The V and J ends lost 2 bases and 7 bases respectively, with 11 bases between them. Study results and limitations: How many expanded intratumoral alpha and beta TCRs were present tracked the tumor mutation count, which was a count of nonsynonymous mutations.

The clonotype was recovered from a female donor with early-stage non-small cell lung cancer. The gene calls are TRBV3-1 and TRBJ1-2; D uncertain. The sequencing here drew on lung tumor tissue, taken at surgery. The CDR3 loop reads CASSQLEGLGYTF. The CDR3 nucleotides are TGTGCCAGCAGCCAATTGGAGGGTCTTGGCTACACCTTC. Full variable domain (outside the CDR3, taken from reference TRBV3-1 and TRBJ1-2): DTAVSQTPKYLVTQMGNDKSIKCEQNLGHDTMYWYKQDSKKFLKIMFSYNNKELIINETVPNRFSPKSPDKAHLNLHINSLELGDSAVYFCASSQLEGLGYTFGSGTRLTVV.